This T cell receptor (beta chain) was profiled in a study of cytomegalovirus exposure and HLA in healthy donors. This clone was detected once. Germline assignment: CDR1 MNHEY and CDR2 SVGAGI. The CDR3 sequence is 13 residues long. The V segment lost 6 bases and the J segment 4 bases; nucleotides outside the gene matches: 4. Vbeta (60) and Jbeta (13) primers were used in the PCR. This table comes from immunoSEQ multiplex PCR, and its TCRdb copy is limited to in-frame clones, with some not included. The sample gives roughly 140,000 clones, over 60% of which show up once; around 1.9% is in the top ten. This chain connects TRBV6-5 to TRBJ1-1; 8 bases align to TRBD1. The sequence came from a woman aged 40 to 55 in good health and CMV-seronegative. Sequencing input: PBMCs. As DNA, the CDR3 is TGTGCCAGCAGCGACAGGGGCGGCACTGAAGCTTTCTTT. Protein product: CASSDRGGTEAFF.